The 22 T cell receptor beta chains listed next were all sequenced from one sample in a study of T cell clonotyping in hematopoietic cell transplantation. Profiling relied on immunoSEQ multiplex PCR, and the TCRdb table lists in-frame clones only, not all of them. The profile shows more than 40,000 clones, 85% of them singletons. Time point denoted: recipient sample about 28 days before transplant, after cytoreduction. The material sequenced was peripheral blood mononuclear cells, taken before stem cell transplant. The receptors were gathered from a man aged 55 to 70 with acute myeloid leukemia. Some clones in this sample may be carry-over from other donors' samples.

This clone was observed a single time. The chain links TRBV5-5 to TRBJ1-2; D remains ambiguous. The CDR3 sequence is 14 residues long. V lost 0 bases and J lost 4, with 10 bases in between. Looked up from germline, CDR1 is SGHKS and CDR2 is YYEKEE (reference sequence). CDR3 protein: CASSLVRGVYGYTF. CDR3 DNA: TGTGCCAGCAGCTTGGTTCGGGGTGTCTATGGCTACACCTTC.

The gene calls are TRBV4-2 and TRBJ1-1; no reliable D call. Per the germline V gene, CDR1 is LGHNA and CDR2 is YNFKEQ. The CDR3 has 12 amino acids. Trimming shortened V by 3 bases and J by 12 bases, and 14 bases separated the two germline ends. In nucleotides, the CDR3 is TGTGCCAGCAGCCAGGCGGGAACGGAGCCTTTCTTT. Encoded protein: CASSQAGTEPFF.

The count of this clone is one. The chain couples TRBV5-1 to TRBJ2-3; D is possibly TRBD1 (5 bases). This CDR3 comprises 19 residues. Between the trimmed V and J ends, which lost 4 bases and 0 bases, there was a span of 24 bases. Germline CDR1 SGHRS, CDR2 YFSETQ. DNA for the CDR3: TGCGCCAGCAGCCCCTGGCCTGACAGTCTAGGGGCTAGCACAGATACGCAGTATTTT. Its protein product is CASSPWPDSLGASTDTQYF. The full variable domain, completed using reference TRBV5-1 and TRBJ2-3, is KAGVTQTPRYLIKTRGQQVTLSCSPISGHRSVSWYQQTPGQGLQFLFEYFSETQRNKGNFPGRFSGRQFSNSRSEMNVSTLELGDSALYLCASSPWPDSLGASTDTQYFGPGTRLTVL.

This clone came up once. The chain has TRBV10-3 and TRBJ2-1; D is unresolved. The CDR3 is 11 residues long. From germline, CDR1 is ENHRY and CDR2 SYGVKD. The germline V and J ends were trimmed by 6 bases and 5 bases, with 5 bases remaining between them. The CDR3 DNA reads TGTGCCATCAGACAAAACAATGAGCAGTTCTTC. Encoded protein: CAIRQNNEQFF.

As concerns this clone: The germline gene is not matched at one end of the junction; a read error may be the cause. J is TRBJ2-7 and V is TRBV4-3; D possibly corresponds to TRBD1 (6 bases). The CDR3 has 16 amino acids. The germline CDR1 and CDR2 sequences are LGHNA and YSLEER. The CDR3: CASSQDPGDNSYEQYF. DNA of the CDR3: TGCGCCAGCAGTCAAGACCCAGGGGACAACTCCTACGAGCAGTACTTC.

The table lists this clone with a count of one. The chain joins TRBV7-2 to TRBJ2-7, with D unclear. This CDR3 region has 12 residues. CDR1 and CDR2 from the germline V gene are SGHTA and FQGNSA. Between the trimmed V and J ends, which lost 5 bases and 4 bases, there was a span of 9 bases. The CDR3 here is CASSPQRYEQYF. CDR3 nucleotide sequence: TGTGCCAGCAGCCCACAACGGTACGAGCAGTACTTC.

This sequence joins TRBV2 and TRBJ2-4; D ambiguous. The CDR3 contains 14 residues. The V end was cut by 2 bases, the J end by 4 bases, with 9 bases between. CDR1 SNHLY and CDR2 FYNNEI come from the germline V gene. The CDR3 protein is CASSEPRFKNIQYF. The CDR3 nucleotides are TGTGCCAGCAGTGAACCCAGGTTTAAAAACATTCAGTACTTC. Complete variable domain (other parts from reference TRBV2 and TRBJ2-4): EPEVTQTPSHQVTQMGQEVILRCVPISNHLYFYWYRQILGQKVEFLVSFYNNEISEKSEIFDDQFSVERPDGSNFTLKIRSTKLEDSAMYFCASSEPRFKNIQYFGAGTRLSVL.

The CDR3 DNA is TGTGCCAGCAGCGTAAGGCTGCTAGCGGGGGGAGACAATGAGCAGTTCTTC. This sequence encodes CASSVRLLAGGDNEQFF. The gene calls are TRBV9 and TRBJ2-1; 11 nucleotides agree with TRBD2. The CDR3 length is 17 residues. V lost 1 base, J lost 5 bases, and 8 bases stayed unmatched. Germline loops: CDR1 SGDLS, CDR2 YYNGEE.

The chain recombines TRBV28 with TRBJ1-2; the D is unclear. Between the trimmed V and J ends, which lost 2 bases and 0 bases, there was a span of 10 bases. The CDR3 is 15 amino acids. Germline CDR1 MDHEN, CDR2 SYDVKM. The chain's CDR3 is CASSLVQPTNYGYTF. For the CDR3, the DNA is TGTGCCAGCAGTTTAGTACAGCCTACTAACTATGGCTACACCTTC.

The chain employs TRBV11-3 and TRBJ2-7; the D is unclear. With 4 bases removed from V and 6 bases from J, the gap between germline ends came to 16 bases. CDR3 length: 14 residues. From germline, CDR1 is SGHNT and CDR2 YENEEA. The CDR3 is CASSSGVSNSEQYF. The DNA of the CDR3 is TGTGCCAGCAGCTCGGGTGTCTCTAACTCCGAGCAGTACTTC.

The J gene is TRBJ2-5, the V gene TRBV7-9, with 9 positions matching TRBD1. This CDR3 region has 17 residues. V lost 4 bases and J lost 5; bases outside the gene matches: 14. Germline CDR1 is SEHNR and CDR2 is FQNEAQ (reference sequence). This CDR3 reads CASSSSRSGQGIETQYF. The CDR3 DNA follows: TGTGCCAGCAGCTCCTCCCGATCCGGACAGGGGATTGAGACCCAGTACTTC.

The chain links TRBV7-2 to TRBJ1-2; D remains ambiguous. The CDR3 is made up of 13 amino acids. The V gene lost 1 base and the J gene lost 7 bases, with 10 bases spanning the gap. Germline CDR1 SGHTA, CDR2 FQGNSA. CDR3 DNA sequence: TGTGCCAGCAGCTTAGTTGGGTCCCTTGGCTACACCTTC. It encodes CASSLVGSLGYTF.

The rearrangement uses TRBV2 and TRBJ2-7; tentatively, D is TRBD1 (7 bases). The CDR3 contains 13 residues. V was pared by 4 bases and J by 7 bases, with 14 bases between. The V gene's germline CDR1 is SNHLY and CDR2 FYNNEI. The CDR3: CASSGQGGREQYF. DNA of the CDR3: TGTGCCAGCAGTGGACAGGGAGGTCGTGAGCAGTACTTC.

The rearrangement links TRBV7-2 to TRBJ2-1; no definite D call. Deletions cut 5 bases from V and 0 bases from J, with 8 bases between. This CDR3 comprises 14 residues. The germline V gene has CDR1 SGHTA and CDR2 FQGNSA. The CDR3 region is CASSPGSSYNEQFF. The CDR3 DNA follows: TGTGCCAGCAGCCCAGGTAGCTCCTACAATGAGCAGTTCTTC.

The sample holds one count of this clone. The rearrangement links TRBV11-1 to TRBJ2-5, with D tentatively TRBD1 or TRBD2 (5 bases each). Germline V gene data show CDR1 as SGHAT and CDR2 as FQDESV (reference sequence). This CDR3 spans 17 amino acids. V lost 0 bases to trimming and J lost 5 bases, with 19 bases between them. CDR3 bases: TGTGCCAGCAGCTTAGCAGTCGGGACCTACGGAACGGAGACCCAGTACTTC. Translated, it gives CASSLAVGTYGTETQYF.

This rearrangement joins TRBV30 to TRBJ2-7, with TRBD1 as a possible D gene (5 bases). V lost 2 bases and J 0 bases, leaving 11 bases between the germline ends. CDR1 and CDR2 from the germline V gene are GTSNPN and SVGIG (reference sequence). The CDR3 has 14 amino acids. This chain's CDR3 is CAWSRGYGSYEQYF. The CDR3 nucleotides are TGTGCCTGGAGTAGGGGTTATGGCTCCTACGAGCAGTACTTC.

This rearrangement joins TRBV9 to TRBJ2-3; 14 bases are a match to TRBD2. V gave up 6 bases and J gave up 2 bases; unmatched junction bases: 8. This CDR3 has 17 amino acids. Germline-derived CDR1 and CDR2 are SGDLS and YYNGEE. Written as DNA, the CDR3 is TGTGCCAGCAACTTCGGACTAGCGGGGGGTTCCACAGATACGCAGTATTTT. It specifies CASNFGLAGGSTDTQYF.

This chain joins TRBV29-1 and TRBJ1-1; TRBD1 aligns across 7 bases. Germline V gene lookup returns CDR1 SQVTM and CDR2 ANQGSEA. V lost 7 bases to trimming and J lost 2 bases; unmatched junction nucleotides: 7. The CDR3 totals 13 residues. Here the CDR3 reads CSGEGAGNTEAFF. CDR3 DNA sequence: TGCAGCGGGGAGGGGGCCGGTAACACTGAAGCTTTCTTT.

The chain uses TRBV27 and TRBJ1-2; D is uncertain. CDR1 MNHEY and CDR2 SMNVEV come from the germline V gene (reference sequence). The CDR3 length is 14 residues. The V end lost 2 bases, the J end lost 4 bases, and 11 bases lay between the germline ends. The CDR3 region has the DNA TGTGCCAGCAGTTTAACAGCATTAGGCTATGGCTACACCTTC. Translated, it gives CASSLTALGYGYTF.

This clone was seen only a few times. V and J are TRBV2 and TRBJ1-6; the D gene is possibly TRBD1 (5 bases). Germline V CDR1 and CDR2: SNHLY, FYNNEI. The CDR3 covers 15 residues. V lost 4 bases to trimming and J lost 5 bases, with 12 bases between them. The CDR3 bases are TGTGCCAGCAGTGCGGTGGGACGGAATAATTCACCCCTCCACTTT. It encodes CASSAVGRNNSPLHF.

This chain links TRBV19 with TRBJ2-3, with D possibly matching TRBD2 (5 bases). The CDR3 totals 16 residues. V gave up 5 bases and J gave up 4 bases, with 19 bases separating them. Germline loops: CDR1 LNHDA, CDR2 SQIVND (reference sequence). DNA for the CDR3: TGTGCCAGTAGTGATTCGGGCCAATTCGGGGCAGATACGCAGTATTTT. Translated, it gives CASSDSGQFGADTQYF. Supplemented by reference TRBV19 and TRBJ2-3, the full variable domain reads DGGITQSPKYLFRKEGQNVTLSCEQNLNHDAMYWYRQDPGQGLRLIYYSQIVNDFQKGDIAEGYSVSREKKESFPLTVTSAQKNPTAFYLCASSDSGQFGADTQYFGPGTRLTVL.

The chain is built from TRBV2 and TRBJ1-5; no firm D call. Germline CDR1 SNHLY, CDR2 FYNNEI. Trimming stripped 4 bases from V and 0 bases from J, with 4 bases between. The CDR3 spans 13 residues. Here the CDR3 reads CASSADSNQPQHF. The CDR3, as DNA: TGTGCCAGCAGTGCTGATAGCAATCAGCCCCAGCATTTT.